Below, one T cell receptor (beta chain) is given with its context. The source of the sample is a study of blood T cell repertoires in COVID-19. Assay: immunoSEQ multiplex PCR; the TCRdb copy retains only in-frame clones and omits some. The sample consists of around 57,000 clones, 82% of them appearing once. Germline values: CDR1 MNHEY, CDR2 SVGEGT. This CDR3 spans 20 amino acids. V lost 2 bases, J lost 5 bases, and 22 bases stayed unmatched. The sequencing input was peripheral blood. The TCR was taken from a woman aged 60-70 years with acute or convalescent COVID-19. V is TRBV6-2 or TRBV6-3 and J is TRBJ2-5; 8 positions match TRBD2. This CDR3 reads CASSYPPLLAGGSRKETQYF. In nucleotides, the CDR3 is TGTGCCAGCAGTTACCCCCCGCTGCTCGCGGGGGGCTCTAGAAAGGAGACCCAGTACTTC.